This T cell receptor (beta chain) emerged from a study of T cell repertoires in cytomegalovirus infection. Study-wide context: Both recently identified HLA-C-restricted and well-studied HLA-B-restricted CMV epitopes were used in the study. Public TCR beta signatures provided an indication of both CMV infection and a matching HLA type.

Findings and limits, study-wide: Carriers of CMV and the relevant HLA type were discriminated by public TCR beta frequency. Ex vivo, HLA-C-restricted CMV-specific TCR beta clonotypes prevailed over the rest of the response.

V gave up 2 bases and J gave up 5 bases, with 22 bases separating them. The CDR3 is 18 residues long. Germline-derived CDR1 and CDR2 are MNHEY and SVGAGI. Turning to this clonotype: What it binds is not known.

TCRdb re-derived calls from the reads in MiXCR, one entry per CDR3 protein. Of 650,000 to 900,000 distinct CDR3 sequences in the sample, 32% are singletons; the top ten hold approximately 13%. This specimen was cultured CD8+ T cells from PBMCs, taken from culture after CMV antigen stimulation. This sequence originates from a human donor in good health (CMV status not recorded). Some clones in this sample may be carry-over from other donors' samples. The rearrangement joins TRBV6-5 to TRBJ2-1; D is perhaps TRBD1 (6 bases). The DNA for the CDR3 is TGTGCCAGCAGTTACCACTACCGGGACACGCGAGGTGACAATGAGCAGTTCTTC. Its translation: CASSYHYRDTRGDNEQFF.